These 5 T cell receptor beta chains share one sample of origin, sequenced in a study of blood T cell repertoires in COVID-19. Profiling relied on immunoSEQ multiplex PCR, and the TCRdb table lists in-frame clones only, not all of them. The table has 95,000 or so clones, about 90% seen once. Input material: peripheral blood. Every receptor here comes from a human donor in a cohort sampled during active COVID-19.

In this sample, this clone turned up a few times. The chain carries TRBV4-1 and TRBJ1-2, with D possibly being TRBD1 (6 bases). The V end was cut by 2 bases, the J end by 7 bases, with 23 bases between. This CDR3 region has 17 residues. In germline, CDR1 is MGHRA, CDR2 YSYEKL. CDR3 protein: CASSQNLTPRGARGYTF. The CDR3 DNA is TGCGCCAGCAGCCAAAATCTCACCCCCCGGGGGGCGCGTGGCTACACCTTC.

The chain uses TRBV7-2 and TRBJ1-2, with a weak D call TRBD1 (6 bases). Germline lookup yields CDR1 SGHTA and CDR2 FQGNSA. The CDR3 spans 14 residues. The V gene lost 6 bases and the J gene lost 2 bases, with 13 bases spanning the gap. Written as DNA, the CDR3 is TGTGCCAGCAGATCCAGGGGAGAGAACTATGGCTACACCTTC. Translating gives CASRSRGENYGYTF.

The chain uses TRBV7-6 and TRBJ1-6; 9 bases agree with TRBD1. The V gene end was trimmed by 5 bases and the J gene end by 10 bases; junction bases not matched to a gene: 12. The CDR3 contains 16 residues. Germline V gene data show CDR1 as SGHVS and CDR2 as FNYEAQ. DNA for the CDR3: TGTGCCAGCAGCCCGGGTGGCGGGACAGGGTCCTCACCCCTCCACTTT. This sequence encodes CASSPGGGTGSSPLHF.

The chain uses TRBV9 and TRBJ2-7; 8 bases fit TRBD1. V dropped 2 bases and J dropped 5; count of bases not matched to a gene: 9. The CDR3 has 15 residues. The germline V gene encodes CDR1 SGDLS and CDR2 YYNGEE. Here the CDR3 DNA reads TGTGCCAGCAGCGTTACGACAGGGGAAGCCCACGAGCAGTACTTC. Translation: CASSVTTGEAHEQYF.

The gene calls are TRBV6-5 and TRBJ2-3, with 7 bases aligning to TRBD2. The CDR3 covers 13 residues. Germline CDR1 is MNHEY and CDR2 is SVGAGI. Unmatched junction bases numbered 4, after V lost 5 bases and J lost 5 bases. The chain's CDR3 is CASSSGAGDTQYF. The CDR3 region has the DNA TGTGCCAGCAGTAGCGGGGCAGGAGATACGCAGTATTTT.